The clone carrying this TCR beta chain was counted only a few times. Its antigen is undetermined. The entry originates in a study of regulatory T cells in long-lasting Graves disease. Regarding the study as a whole: TRBV28, TRBJ1-2 and TRBJ2-5 were favored in persistent disease.

Arm-PCR of CDR3 regions and iRepertoire HTBI primers were the basis on which TCR beta libraries were built. Each CDR3 protein gets one entry after TCRdb re-called the multiplex PCR reads with MiXCR. The sample includes about 460,000 distinct CDR3 sequences, approximately 22% of them seen just once. Stated time point: persistent/refractory GD, antithyroid drugs over 5 years with positive TRAb. After RNA was extracted from PBMCs, the TCR library was made from it. This CDR3 has 14 amino acids. Germline V CDR1 and CDR2: DFQATT, SNEGSKA (reference sequence). The ends lost 6 bases at V and 8 bases at J; junction bases unmatched: 6.

This receptor was obtained from a female donor with Graves disease. The V call is TRBV20-1, the J call TRBJ2-1; 14 bases match TRBD2. Source: peripheral blood mononuclear cells (PBMCs), taken when the disease was refractory, from a patient treated with antithyroid drugs. The CDR3, as DNA: TGCAGTGCCCGGGGACTAGCGGGAGACTATGAGCAGTTCTTC. As protein: CSARGLAGDYEQFF.